The rows below give T cell receptor beta chains drawn from one sample of a study of blood T cell repertoires in COVID-19. Sequencing used immunoSEQ multiplex PCR; TCRdb keeps in-frame clones, though not all of them. The sample carries some 46,000 clones, over 75% recorded once. Sequencing was done on a sample of peripheral blood. The receptors originated from a middle-aged man with acute or convalescent COVID-19. Both conserved end residues are part of each CDR3. The D gene is left open where the match is weak. For some rows the clone size is stated as once, few or many, or as a class when expanded; others skip it.

>TRBD1|NA|TRBV9|15|TRBJ2-1
TGTGCCAGCAGCGTAGGTCCCGGGACAGGGAATGAGCAGTTCTTC
CASSVGPGTGNEQFF
>NA|NA|TRBV9|14|TRBJ2-1
TGTGCCAGCAGCGTAAGATTTGAGGTGCATGAGCAGTTCTTC
CASSVRFEVHEQFF
>TRBD1|NA|TRBV27|16|TRBJ1-5
TGTGCCAGCAGTAGCTTAGGGACAGGGGGCGAGCAGCCCCAGCATTTT
CASSSLGTGGEQPQHF
>TRBD1|few|TRBV4-3|16|TRBJ1-2
TGCGCCAGCAGCCAAGGTCGGACAGGGGAAAACTATGGCTACACCTTC
CASSQGRTGENYGYTF
>NA|NA|TRBV7-9|13|TRBJ1-1
TGTGCCAGCAGCGCCGGGTTAAACACTGAAGCTTTCTTT
CASSAGLNTEAFF
>TRBD1|once|TRBV27|15|TRBJ2-7
TGTGCCAGCAGCCGAGGGACAGGGAGCTCCTACGAGCAGTACTTC
CASSRGTGSSYEQYF
>NA|once|TRBV28|17|TRBJ1-3
TGTGCCAGCAGTCCTCCCCGGGGGGCCCTCTCTGGAAACACCATATATTTT
CASSPPRGALSGNTIYF
>TRBD2|NA|TRBV5-4|15|TRBJ2-7
TGTGCCAGCAGCCCGAGCGGGGGGGGGTCGTACGAGCAGTACTTC
CASSPSGGGSYEQYF
>NA|NA|TRBV6-1|12|TRBJ1-1
TGTGCCAGCAGTGAGGCCTACACTGAAGCTTTCTTT
CASSEAYTEAFF
>TRBD2|NA|TRBV9|15|TRBJ2-3
TGTGCCAGCAGCGACACTAGCGGGCTCACAGATACGCAGTATTTT
CASSDTSGLTDTQYF
>TRBD1|NA|TRBV19|15|TRBJ2-5
TGTGCCAGTAGCGGACAGGGGGCCGCCCAAGAGACCCAGTACTTC
CASSGQGAAQETQYF
>TRBD1|NA|TRBV11-2|13|TRBJ1-4
TGTGCCAGCAGCTTCGGGACAGGAGAAAAACTGTTTTTT
CASSFGTGEKLFF
>NA|NA|TRBV29-1|15|TRBJ2-7
TGCAGCGTTGAAGAGACGACGGCGGGGATCTACGAGCAGTACTTC
CSVEETTAGIYEQYF
>NA|NA|TRBV19|17|TRBJ1-5
TGTGCCAGTACCATGGGGGGACTCCCGTTAAGCAATCAGCCCCAGCATTTT
CASTMGGLPLSNQPQHF
>TRBD1|NA|TRBV11-2|18|TRBJ2-1
TGTGCCAGCAGCTTCGGGACAGGGGTATTCAGCTCCTACAATGAGCAGTTCTTC
CASSFGTGVFSSYNEQFF
>NA|NA|TRBV7-2|14|TRBJ1-2
TGTGCCAGCAGCTCCTATCGGGGTACGGGTGGCTACACCTTC
CASSSYRGTGGYTF
>TRBD1|once|TRBV27|16|TRBJ1-2
TGTGCCAGCAGGAGAGGGGGCAGGGGGGAGAGCTATGGCTACACCTTC
CASRRGGRGESYGYTF
>TRBD1|NA|TRBV5-1|15|TRBJ1-2
TGCGCCAGCAGCGGGACAGTAAATTTAAACTATGGCTACACCTTC
CASSGTVNLNYGYTF
>NA|NA|TRBV5-4|13|TRBJ1-2
TGTGCCAGCAGAAGTCCAGGGAACTATGGCTACACCTTC
CASRSPGNYGYTF
>TRBD1|NA|TRBV29-1|13|TRBJ2-7
TGCAGCGTTGAGGGACAGGGAGGCTACGAGCAGTACTTC
CSVEGQGGYEQYF
>NA|NA|TRBV25-1|16|TRBJ1-6
TGTGCCAGCAGCCGCGACGGAGGCGCTTATAATTCACCCCTCCACTTT
CASSRDGGAYNSPLHF
>NA|NA|TRBV14|14|TRBJ1-1
TGTGCCAGCAGCCAAGGGAGTTACGTCCCTGAAGCTTTCTTT
CASSQGSYVPEAFF
>TRBD1|NA|TRBV4-1|14|TRBJ1-2
TGCGCCAGCAGCCAAGAGGGGGGACAGCTTGGCTACACCTTC
CASSQEGGQLGYTF
>TRBD1|few|TRBV5-4|15|TRBJ1-3
TGTGCCAGCAGCTCCGGGACAGGGTCCGGAAACACCATATATTTT
CASSSGTGSGNTIYF
>NA|NA|TRBV19|13|TRBJ2-7
TGTGCCAGTAGCTGGTCCCGGCGGGGCGAGCAGTACTTC
CASSWSRRGEQYF
>NA|NA|TRBV28|13|TRBJ2-3
TGTGCCAGCAGCAAACGACAGCCAGATACGCAGTATTTT
CASSKRQPDTQYF